These 12 T cell receptor beta chains originate from one sample sequenced in a study of shared clonotypes between healthy human individuals. The data were produced by immunoSEQ multiplex PCR, yet TCRdb's version contains in-frame clones alone and is incomplete. Here the sample spans 1,500,000 or so clones, just under 99% being singletons. The specimen sequenced was naive CD4+ T cells sorted from blood. As for subset: CD45RA+ positively selected. The receptors come from a man aged 30 to 39 in good health.

The chain joins TRBV27 to TRBJ2-7; 9 nucleotides line up with TRBD1. Looked up from germline, CDR1 is MNHEY and CDR2 is SMNVEV (reference sequence). V dropped 6 bases and J dropped 4; count of bases not matched to a gene: 4. CDR3 length equals 13 residues. This chain's CDR3 is CASRGQGFYEQYF. CDR3 sequence (DNA): TGTGCCAGCAGGGGACAGGGCTTTTACGAGCAGTACTTC.

CDR3: CASSVSPPLGLSTDTQYF. The CDR3 DNA follows: TGTGCCAGCAGTGTGTCCCCCCCCCTAGGGCTCAGCACAGATACGCAGTATTTT. This chain connects TRBV2 to TRBJ2-3; D not resolved. The germline CDR1 and CDR2 sequences are SNHLY and FYNNEI. The CDR3 totals 18 residues. V dropped 4 bases and J dropped 0 bases, with 20 bases sitting between them.

The rearrangement uses TRBV5-1 and TRBJ1-2; D not certain. Trimming pared 0 bases from V and 8 bases from J, leaving 8 bases between. This CDR3 has 12 amino acids. Germline lookup yields CDR1 SGHRS and CDR2 YFSETQ. The CDR3 loop reads CASSLATEGYTF. CDR3 nucleotide sequence: TGCGCCAGCAGCTTGGCGACGGAGGGCTACACCTTC.

This clone appeared a single time. The rearrangement uses TRBV5-8 and TRBJ2-7; D possibly corresponds to TRBD1 (6 bases). Looked up from germline, CDR1 is SGHTS and CDR2 is YDEGEE. This CDR3 has 16 amino acids. Trimming shortened V by 4 bases and J by 0 bases, and 17 bases separated the two germline ends. This CDR3 reads CASSRRGGLGSYEQYF. The CDR3 bases are TGTGCCAGCAGCAGGCGTGGGGGCCTTGGCTCCTACGAGCAGTACTTC.

For the CDR3, the DNA is TGTGCCAGCAGCTCCCTTAGCGGGAGGCCCTCCTACGAGCAGTACTTC. Its translation: CASSSLSGRPSYEQYF. This chain uses TRBV11-2 with TRBJ2-7; the match to TRBD2 covers 10 bases. Germline-derived CDR1 and CDR2 are SGHAT and FQNNGV. The CDR3 is made up of 16 amino acids. V shed 4 bases and J 0 bases; nucleotides not matched to a gene: 6.

V and J are TRBV6-1 and TRBJ2-2; D gene ambiguous. This CDR3 has 13 residues. V was clipped by 4 bases and J by 2 bases, with 5 bases between them. Germline V gene sequence: CDR1 MNHNS, CDR2 SASEGT. CDR3 coding DNA: TGTGCCAGCAGTGCGGTTAACACCGGGGAGCTGTTTTTT. Amino acids: CASSAVNTGELFF.

This clone was observed once. The rearrangement joins TRBV6-1 to TRBJ2-1; 9 bases line up with TRBD2. The V gene's germline CDR1 is MNHNS and CDR2 SASEGT. V shed 4 bases and J 6 bases; nucleotides not matched to a gene: 13. The CDR3 loop spans 17 amino acids. CDR3 DNA: TGTGCCAGCAGTGCGTTAACTTTAGCGGGAGTCAGCAATGAGCAGTTCTTC. It codes for CASSALTLAGVSNEQFF.

The V and J genes are TRBV29-1 and TRBJ1-2, with D perhaps TRBD1 (6 bases). The CDR3 has 12 residues. Germline CDR1 reads SQVTM; CDR2 reads ANQGSEA. The V end was cut by 7 bases, the J end by 5 bases, with 14 bases between. The CDR3 sequence is CSDPDSSYGYTF. DNA of the CDR3: TGCAGCGATCCGGACAGTTCTTATGGCTACACCTTC.

This chain connects TRBV2 to TRBJ1-5; D unresolved. Germline V gives CDR1 SNHLY, CDR2 FYNNEI. The V gene lost 5 bases and the J gene lost 2 bases, with 13 bases spanning the gap. The CDR3 length is 15 residues. CDR3 DNA sequence: TGTGCCAGCAGTCCTAGAGACCCTGGCAATCAGCCCCAGCATTTT. Its protein product is CASSPRDPGNQPQHF. Using reference TRBV2 and TRBJ1-5 for the parts outside the CDR3, the full variable domain is EPEVTQTPSHQVTQMGQEVILRCVPISNHLYFYWYRQILGQKVEFLVSFYNNEISEKSEIFDDQFSVERPDGSNFTLKIRSTKLEDSAMYFCASSPRDPGNQPQHFGDGTRLSIL.

The CDR3 spells CASSSSTRHEQFF. The CDR3 region has the DNA TGCGCCAGCAGCTCATCAACCCGGCATGAGCAGTTCTTC. The V gene is TRBV5-1, the J gene TRBJ2-1; the D is unclear. The V and J ends lost 3 bases and 8 bases respectively, with 12 bases between them. The germline CDR1 and CDR2 sequences are SGHRS and YFSETQ. The CDR3 runs to 13 residues.

This sequence joins TRBV18 and TRBJ2-7, with 9 bases that match TRBD1. The CDR3 covers 17 residues. Germline V gene lookup returns CDR1 KGHSH and CDR2 LQKENI. V trimming: 6 bases; J trimming: 4 bases; junction bases outside the gene matches: 16. The CDR3 region is CASSPLDLRDRAYEQYF. The CDR3 DNA is TGTGCCAGCTCTCCCTTAGACCTTCGGGACAGGGCATACGAGCAGTACTTC.

The chain is built from TRBV2 and TRBJ2-5; 13 bases line up with TRBD2. J lost 1 base, V lost 11 bases, and 7 bases had no gene match. The CDR3 runs 15 residues. Germline CDR1 and CDR2: SNHLY and FYNNEI. The CDR3 loop reads CARERTSGSQETQYF. CDR3 bases: TGTGCCCGAGAAAGGACTAGCGGGAGCCAAGAGACCCAGTACTTC.